This T cell receptor (beta chain) was recovered during a study of immune evolution from preneoplasia to lung adenocarcinoma. Overall study results and limits: Clonality was highest in normal lung, lower in later-stage lesions apparently.

About this clone itself: Its antigen remains unidentified.

Profiled with immunoSEQ multiplex PCR; TCRdb holds only in-frame clones, not every one. The data show 37,000 or so clones, with roughly 74% seen just once and around 6.3% held by the top ten. H&E slides confirmed each diagnosis, reviewed by two pathologists independently. This CDR3 comprises 13 residues. Per the germline V gene, CDR1 is SGHAT and CDR2 is FQNNGV. V was cut by 6 bases and J by 12 bases, with 18 bases left in between. The V and J genes are TRBV11-2 and TRBJ2-1; no clear D gene. Sequencing input: FFPE invasive lung adenocarcinoma tissue. The receptor comes from a person between 55 and 69 years old with lung adenocarcinoma. In DNA, the CDR3 is TGTGCCAGCAGACCTCAGGTGGGCTTTGGGCAGTTCTTC. Protein product: CASRPQVGFGQFF.